The following is a T cell receptor beta chain sequence with its context. Separate from the roughly 670-subject first cohort, the approximately 120-subject validation cohort was the one that the donors belonged to. Repertoires were generated with immunoSEQ multiplex PCR, while TCRdb's copy carries only in-frame clones and drops some. This table holds 300,000 to 350,000 clones, over 75% found once. The data were obtained in a study of cytomegalovirus exposure and HLA in healthy donors. The CDR3 covers 16 residues. Germline assignment: CDR1 SEHNR and CDR2 FQNEAQ (reference sequence). V lost 1 base to trimming and J lost 8 bases; unmatched junction nucleotides: 13.

The clonotype originates from a man aged 25 to 40 in good health and CMV-seronegative. The source material was PBMCs. The chain links TRBV7-9 to TRBJ1-2, with TRBD1 identical over 7 bases. The CDR3 region is CASSLGVEGAAAGYTF. The CDR3 bases are TGTGCCAGCAGCTTAGGGGTCGAGGGGGCAGCTGCGGGCTACACCTTC.